The source of this T cell receptor beta chain is a study of blood T cell repertoires in COVID-19. For the study at large: The study drew acute and convalescent COVID-19 samples from the United States, Italy and Spain. PBMCs, B-cell-depleted T cells, or T cells provided the cDNA or gDNA that made up the material.

V lost 3 bases, J lost 7 bases, and 10 bases stayed unmatched. Per the germline V gene, CDR1 is MDHEN and CDR2 is SYDVKM. The CDR3 length is 16 residues. This clone was found once. Original data processing: Reference gene primer amplification gave nucleated cell count estimates. Clones were read by immunoSEQ multiplex PCR, and TCRdb kept only the in-frame ones, dropping some. V and J calls and clone size are those listed in that table; D and trimming were worked out from the DNA. Of tens of thousands of clones in the sample, around 81% were seen once. This chain uses TRBV28 with TRBJ1-5, with TRBD1 matching 9 bases. The TCR originated in a man aged 50 or older with acute or convalescent COVID-19. Sample: peripheral blood. The CDR3 bases are TGTGCCAGCAGTTTTGCGACAGGGGGTTTCGAACAGCCCCAGCATTTT. As protein: CASSFATGGFEQPQHF.